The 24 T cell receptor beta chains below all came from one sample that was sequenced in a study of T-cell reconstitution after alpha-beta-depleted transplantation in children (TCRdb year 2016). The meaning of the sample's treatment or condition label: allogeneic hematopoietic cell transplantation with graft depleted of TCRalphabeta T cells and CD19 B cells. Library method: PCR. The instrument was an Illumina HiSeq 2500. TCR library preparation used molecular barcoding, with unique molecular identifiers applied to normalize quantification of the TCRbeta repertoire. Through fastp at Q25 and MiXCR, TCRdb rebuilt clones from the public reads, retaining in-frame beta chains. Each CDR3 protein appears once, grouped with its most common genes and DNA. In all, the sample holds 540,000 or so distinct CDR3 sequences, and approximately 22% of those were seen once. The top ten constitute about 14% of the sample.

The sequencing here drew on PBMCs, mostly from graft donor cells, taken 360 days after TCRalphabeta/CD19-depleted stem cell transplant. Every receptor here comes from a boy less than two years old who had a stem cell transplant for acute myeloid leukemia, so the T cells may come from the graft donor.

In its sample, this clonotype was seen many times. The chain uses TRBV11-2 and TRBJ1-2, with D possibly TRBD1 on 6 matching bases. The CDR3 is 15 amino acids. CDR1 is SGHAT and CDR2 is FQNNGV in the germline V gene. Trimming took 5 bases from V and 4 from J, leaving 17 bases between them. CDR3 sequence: CASSPRDKTGYGYTF. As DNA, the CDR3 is TGTGCCAGCAGCCCAAGGGACAAGACGGGCTATGGCTACACCTTC.

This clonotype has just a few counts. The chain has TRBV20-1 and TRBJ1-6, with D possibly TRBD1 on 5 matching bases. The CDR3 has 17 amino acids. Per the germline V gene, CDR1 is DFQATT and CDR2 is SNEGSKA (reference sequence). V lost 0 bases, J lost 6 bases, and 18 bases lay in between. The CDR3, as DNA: TGCAGTGCTAGAGACCCCCAGGGCCGTGGTTTTAATTCACCCCTCCACTTT. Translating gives CSARDPQGRGFNSPLHF.

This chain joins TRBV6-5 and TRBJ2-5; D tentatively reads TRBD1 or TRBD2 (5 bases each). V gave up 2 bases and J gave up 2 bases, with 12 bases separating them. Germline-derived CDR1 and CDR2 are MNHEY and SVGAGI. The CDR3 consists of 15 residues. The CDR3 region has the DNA TGTGCCAGCAGTTACCACGGGGCCCCTCAAGAGACCCAGTACTTC. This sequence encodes CASSYHGAPQETQYF.

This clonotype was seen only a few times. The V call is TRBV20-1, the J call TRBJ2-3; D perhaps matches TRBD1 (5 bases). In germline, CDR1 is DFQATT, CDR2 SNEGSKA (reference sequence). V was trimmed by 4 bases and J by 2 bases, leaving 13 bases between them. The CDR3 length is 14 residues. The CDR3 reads CSAILVGPTDTQYF. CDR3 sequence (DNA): TGCAGTGCTATTTTGGTGGGGCCCACAGATACGCAGTATTTT.

The CDR3, as DNA: TGTGCCAGCAGCCCCATCGGGCAGGGGAACACAGATACGCAGTATTTT. It yields the protein CASSPIGQGNTDTQYF. The chain uses TRBV21-1 and TRBJ2-3; the tabulated D call, TRBD1, remains unverified against the DNA. TRBV21-1 is tagged as a pseudogene. The CDR3 covers 16 residues.

The CDR3 DNA is TGTGCCAGCAGCTCAACAGGGGGCGCGGGCGTGAGGGAGACCCAGTACTTC. It codes for CASSSTGGAGVRETQYF. The chain couples TRBV7-9 to TRBJ2-5; 9 positions agree with TRBD1. There are 17 residues in the CDR3. The trim removed 4 bases at V and 5 bases at J, leaving 14 bases unmatched. The germline V gene encodes CDR1 SEHNR and CDR2 FQNEAQ (reference sequence).

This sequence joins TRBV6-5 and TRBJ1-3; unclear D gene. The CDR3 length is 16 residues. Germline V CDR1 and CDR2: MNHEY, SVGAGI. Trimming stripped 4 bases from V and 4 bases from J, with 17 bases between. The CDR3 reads CASSFNTVGLGNTIYF. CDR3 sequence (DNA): TGTGCCAGCAGTTTCAATACAGTAGGGCTCGGAAACACCATATATTTT.

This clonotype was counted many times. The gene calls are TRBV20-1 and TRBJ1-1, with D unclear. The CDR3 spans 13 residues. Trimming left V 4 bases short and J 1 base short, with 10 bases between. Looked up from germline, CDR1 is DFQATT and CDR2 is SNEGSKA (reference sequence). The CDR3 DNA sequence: TGCAGTGCTAAGGACGGAGGGAACACTGAAGCTTTCTTT. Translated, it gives CSAKDGGNTEAFF.

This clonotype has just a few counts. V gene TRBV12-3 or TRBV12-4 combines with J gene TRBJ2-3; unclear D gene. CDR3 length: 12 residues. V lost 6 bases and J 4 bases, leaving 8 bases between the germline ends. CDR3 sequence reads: CASSHYPDTQYF. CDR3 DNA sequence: TGTGCCAGCAGCCACTACCCAGATACGCAGTATTTT.

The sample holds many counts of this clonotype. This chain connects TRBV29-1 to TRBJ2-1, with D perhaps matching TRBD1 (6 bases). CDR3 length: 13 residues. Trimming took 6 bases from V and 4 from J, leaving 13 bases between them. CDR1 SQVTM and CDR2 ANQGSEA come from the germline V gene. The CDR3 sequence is CSVSRDIYNEQFF. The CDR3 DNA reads TGCAGCGTCTCCCGGGACATTTACAATGAGCAGTTCTTC.

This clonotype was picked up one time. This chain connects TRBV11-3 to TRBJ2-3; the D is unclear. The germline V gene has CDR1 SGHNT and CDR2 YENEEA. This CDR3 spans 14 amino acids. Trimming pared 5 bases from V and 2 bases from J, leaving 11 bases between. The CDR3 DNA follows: TGTGCCAGCAGCCGACCTCAAGACACAGATACGCAGTATTTT. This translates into CASSRPQDTDTQYF.

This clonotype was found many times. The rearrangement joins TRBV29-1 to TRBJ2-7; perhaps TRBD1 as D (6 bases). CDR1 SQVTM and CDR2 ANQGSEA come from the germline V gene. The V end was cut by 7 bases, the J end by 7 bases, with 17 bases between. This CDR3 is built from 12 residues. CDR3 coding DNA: TGCAGCGGCGCGGACAGTGTTGAGGAGCAGTACTTC. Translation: CSGADSVEEQYF.

Here the CDR3 DNA reads TGCAGCGCCGAACGCTCGGGGAGCGGGGAGCTGTTTTTT. This codes for CSAERSGSGELFF. The V and J genes are TRBV29-1 and TRBJ2-2; maybe TRBD2 (5 bases). Trimming shortened V by 7 bases and J by 7 bases, and 16 bases separated the two germline ends. Germline assignment: CDR1 SQVTM and CDR2 ANQGSEA. This CDR3 region has 13 residues.

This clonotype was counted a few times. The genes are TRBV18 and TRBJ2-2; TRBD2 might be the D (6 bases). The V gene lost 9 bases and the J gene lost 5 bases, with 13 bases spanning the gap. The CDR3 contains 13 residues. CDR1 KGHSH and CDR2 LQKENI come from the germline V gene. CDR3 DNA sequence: TGTGCCAGACGTTCGGGGGAGACCGGGGAGCTGTTTTTT. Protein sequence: CARRSGETGELFF.

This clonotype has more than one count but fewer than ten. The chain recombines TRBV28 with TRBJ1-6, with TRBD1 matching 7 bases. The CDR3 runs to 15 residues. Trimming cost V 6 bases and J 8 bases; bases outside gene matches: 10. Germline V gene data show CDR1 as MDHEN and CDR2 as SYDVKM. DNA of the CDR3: TGTGCCAGCAGCCCTCAGACAGGGTGGGATTCACCCCTCCACTTT. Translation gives CASSPQTGWDSPLHF.

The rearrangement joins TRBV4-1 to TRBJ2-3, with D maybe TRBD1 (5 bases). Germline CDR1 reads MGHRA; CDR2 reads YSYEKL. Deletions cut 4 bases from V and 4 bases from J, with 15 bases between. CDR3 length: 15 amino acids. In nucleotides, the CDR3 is TGCGCCAGCAGCCCCCAAAGGGGCAAAGCAGATACGCAGTATTTT. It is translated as CASSPQRGKADTQYF.

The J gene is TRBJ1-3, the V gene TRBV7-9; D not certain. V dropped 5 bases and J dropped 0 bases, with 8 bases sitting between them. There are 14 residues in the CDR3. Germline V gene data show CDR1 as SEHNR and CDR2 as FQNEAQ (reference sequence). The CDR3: CASSAANSGNTIYF. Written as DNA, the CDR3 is TGTGCCAGCAGCGCGGCCAACTCTGGAAACACCATATATTTT.

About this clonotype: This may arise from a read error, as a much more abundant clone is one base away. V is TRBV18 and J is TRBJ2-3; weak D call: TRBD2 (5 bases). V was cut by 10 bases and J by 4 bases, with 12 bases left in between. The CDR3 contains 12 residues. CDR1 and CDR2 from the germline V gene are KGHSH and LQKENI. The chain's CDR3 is CATKDSADTQYF. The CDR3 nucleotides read TGTGCCACCAAGGACTCAGCAGATACGCAGTATTTT.

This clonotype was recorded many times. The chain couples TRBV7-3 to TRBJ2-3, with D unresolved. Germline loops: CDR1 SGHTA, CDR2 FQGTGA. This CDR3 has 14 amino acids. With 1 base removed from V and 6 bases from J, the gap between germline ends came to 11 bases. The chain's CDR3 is CASSLRDLGDTQYF. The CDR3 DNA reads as TGTGCCAGCAGCTTAAGAGATTTAGGGGATACGCAGTATTTT.

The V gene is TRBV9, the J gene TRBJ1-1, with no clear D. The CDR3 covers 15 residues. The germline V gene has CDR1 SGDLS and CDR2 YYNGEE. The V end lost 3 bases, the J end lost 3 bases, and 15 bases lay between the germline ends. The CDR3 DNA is TGTGCCAGCAGCGCATCGGGGTCGGGTGACACTGAAGCTTTCTTT. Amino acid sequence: CASSASGSGDTEAFF. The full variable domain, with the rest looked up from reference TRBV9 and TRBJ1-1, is DSGVTQTPKHLITATGQRVTLRCSPRSGDLSVYWYQQSLDQGLQFLIQYYNGEERAKGNILERFSAQQFPDLHSELNLSSLELGDSALYFCASSASGSGDTEAFFGQGTRLTVV.

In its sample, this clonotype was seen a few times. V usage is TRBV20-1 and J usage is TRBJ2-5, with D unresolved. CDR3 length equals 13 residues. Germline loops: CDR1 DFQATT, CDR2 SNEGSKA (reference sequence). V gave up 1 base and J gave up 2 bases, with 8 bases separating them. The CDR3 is CSARARIQETQYF. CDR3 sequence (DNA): TGCAGTGCTAGAGCTAGGATACAAGAGACCCAGTACTTC.

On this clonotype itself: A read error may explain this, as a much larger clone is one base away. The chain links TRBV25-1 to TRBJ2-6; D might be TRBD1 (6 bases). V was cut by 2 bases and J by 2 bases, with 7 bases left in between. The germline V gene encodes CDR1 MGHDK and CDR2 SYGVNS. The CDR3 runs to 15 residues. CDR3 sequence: CASSEQGTGANVLTF. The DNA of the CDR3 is TGTGCCAGCAGTGAACAGGGGACTGGGGCCAACGTCCTGACTTTC.

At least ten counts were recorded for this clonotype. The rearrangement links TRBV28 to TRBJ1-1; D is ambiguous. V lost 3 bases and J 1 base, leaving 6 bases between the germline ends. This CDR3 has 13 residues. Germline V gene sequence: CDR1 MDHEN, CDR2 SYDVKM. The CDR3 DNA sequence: TGTGCCAGCAGTTTCCCGGAGAACACTGAAGCTTTCTTT. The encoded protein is CASSFPENTEAFF. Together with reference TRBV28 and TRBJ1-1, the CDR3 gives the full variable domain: DVKVTQSSRYLVKRTGEKVFLECVQDMDHENMFWYRQDPGLGLRLIYFSYDVKMKEKGDIPEGYSVSREKKERFSLILESASTNQTSMYLCASSFPENTEAFFGQGTRLTVV.

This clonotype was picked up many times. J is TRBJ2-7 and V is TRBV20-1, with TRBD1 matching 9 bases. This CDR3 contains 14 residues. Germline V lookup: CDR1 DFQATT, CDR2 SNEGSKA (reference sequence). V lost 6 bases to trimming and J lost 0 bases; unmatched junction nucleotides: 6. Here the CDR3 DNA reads TGCAGTGCAACTGGGACAGGGAGCTCCTACGAGCAGTACTTC. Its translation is CSATGTGSSYEQYF.